This is a list of T cell receptor beta chains from one sample in a study of blood T cell repertoires in COVID-19. Here immunoSEQ multiplex PCR was the method, and the copy in TCRdb shows in-frame clones only, minus some. The repertoire holds about 220,000 clones, around four fifths seen once, with 7.5% to 9% in the top ten. The sample taken for sequencing was peripheral blood. These TCRs come from a woman aged 45-65 years with acute or convalescent COVID-19. The CDR3 runs from the conserved cysteine through the conserved F or W. D genes are given only for firm matches. Only some rows state a clone size, as once, few, many or a class for expanded clones.

CDR3 protein | CDR3 DNA | D gene | V gene | clone size | J gene
CASSLERGTEAFF | TGTGCCAGCAGCCTTGAGCGGGGGACTGAAGCTTTCTTT | - | TRBV11-2 | - | TRBJ1-1
CASSFRDGRASYNEQFF | TGTGCCAGCAGTTTCAGGGACGGGAGGGCCTCCTACAATGAGCAGTTCTTC | TRBD2 | TRBV28 | - | TRBJ2-1
CASSLRTGGGRQPQHF | TGTGCCAGCAGCCTAAGGACAGGGGGCGGGAGGCAGCCCCAGCATTTT | TRBD1 | TRBV7-8 | - | TRBJ1-5
CSVGRDDEAFF | TGCAGCGTTGGGAGGGATGATGAAGCTTTCTTT | - | TRBV29-1 | - | TRBJ1-1
CASSLNIAGGTDTQYF | TGTGCCAGCAGCTTAAATATAGCGGGAGGGACAGATACGCAGTATTTT | TRBD2 | TRBV11-2 | - | TRBJ2-3
CASSDIFGLAGNQGQYF | TGTGCCAGCAGTGATATTTTCGGACTAGCGGGAAATCAGGGCCAGTACTTC | TRBD2 | TRBV2 | few | TRBJ2-7
CASSRRTSGNTGELFF | TGTGCCAGCAGCCGACGGACTAGCGGAAACACCGGGGAGCTGTTTTTT | TRBD2 | TRBV11-2 | - | TRBJ2-2
CASSLGHTSPTDTQYF | TGTGCCAGCAGCTTAGGGCATACTAGCCCCACAGATACGCAGTATTTT | - | TRBV7-6 | - | TRBJ2-3
CASSLVSGEGYTF | TGTGCCAGCAGTTTAGTTTCGGGGGAGGGCTACACCTTC | - | TRBV28 | - | TRBJ1-2
CASSWLETGELFF | TGTGCCAGCAGTTGGTTGGAGACCGGGGAGCTGTTTTTT | - | TRBV12-3/TRBV12-4 | - | TRBJ2-2
CATSRGLAGNVETQYF | TGTGCCACCAGCCGCGGACTAGCGGGAAACGTAGAGACCCAGTACTTC | TRBD2 | TRBV15 | - | TRBJ2-5
CASSSGGSGYGYTF | TGTGCCAGCAGTTCAGGGGGCAGCGGCTATGGCTACACCTTC | TRBD1 | TRBV28 | - | TRBJ1-2
CASSPAPGGKYEQYF | TGTGCCAGCAGCCCAGCCCCGGGGGGCAAGTACGAGCAGTACTTC | - | TRBV3-1/TRBV3-2 | - | TRBJ2-7
CASSLTAGNSAFF | TGTGCCAGCAGTTTAACGGCAGGGAATTCGGCTTTCTTT | - | TRBV12-3/TRBV12-4 | many | TRBJ1-1
CASSLGGASNQPQHF | TGTGCCAGCAGTTTAGGGGGGGCCAGCAATCAGCCCCAGCATTTT | - | TRBV28 | - | TRBJ1-5
CASSLSPHTDTQYF | TGTGCCAGCAGCTTGTCCCCCCACACAGATACGCAGTATTTT | - | TRBV5-8 | - | TRBJ2-3